This T cell receptor beta chain was profiled in a study of cytomegalovirus exposure and HLA in healthy donors. Whole-study context: There were roughly 80 million unique TCRs (from HLA-typed donors) in an early data release. General study points: The study designated about 180 TCR beta chains cytomegalovirus-associated. Testing in vitro showed three CMV-associated chains specific for CMV antigens. 87-base-pair reads could not separate some V segments, including TRBV6-2 and TRBV6-3.

PCR used 60 Vbeta primers and 13 Jbeta primers. TCRdb's table, derived via immunoSEQ multiplex PCR, lists solely in-frame clones and lacks some. The sample lists about 200,000 clones; approximately 80% were seen once. The CDR3 contains 16 residues. Trimming removed 7 bases from V and 0 bases from J, with 16 bases in between. Germline V gene lookup returns CDR1 GTSNPN and CDR2 SVGIG (reference sequence). With respect to this clone: Antigen: not known. This CDR3 is also generated by other DNA sequences in the sample.

The chain carries TRBV30 and TRBJ1-6; D gene uncertain. The sequence was collected from a girl aged 10 to 17 in good health and CMV-seronegative. Sequenced input: PBMCs. In nucleotides, the CDR3 is TGTGCCTCGACGTACGGGAGTCGCTCCTATAATTCACCCCTCCACTTT. This translates into CASTYGSRSYNSPLHF.